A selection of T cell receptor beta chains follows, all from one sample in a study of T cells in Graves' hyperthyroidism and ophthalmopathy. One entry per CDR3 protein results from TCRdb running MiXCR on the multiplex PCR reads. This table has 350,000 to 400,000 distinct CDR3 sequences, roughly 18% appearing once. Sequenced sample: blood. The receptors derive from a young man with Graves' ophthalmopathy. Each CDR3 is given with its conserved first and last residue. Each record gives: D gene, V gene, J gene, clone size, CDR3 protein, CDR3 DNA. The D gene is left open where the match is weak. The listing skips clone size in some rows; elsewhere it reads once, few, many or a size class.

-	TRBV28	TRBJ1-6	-	CASTMGGQGISPLHF	TGTGCCAGCACGATGGGGGGGCAGGGGATTTCACCCCTCCACTTT
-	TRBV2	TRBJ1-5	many	CASNRADSNQPQHF	TGTGCCAGCAACAGGGCCGATAGCAATCAGCCCCAGCATTTT
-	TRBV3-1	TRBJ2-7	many	CASSQAGTNYEQYF	TGTGCCAGCAGCCAAGCCGGGACAAATTACGAGCAGTACTTC
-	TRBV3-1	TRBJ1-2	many	CASSQLSYGYTF	TGTGCCAGCAGCCAACTATCCTATGGCTACACCTTC
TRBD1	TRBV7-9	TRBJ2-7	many	CASSPPTGKPYEQYF	TGTGCCAGCAGCCCCCCGACAGGGAAACCCTACGAGCAGTACTTC
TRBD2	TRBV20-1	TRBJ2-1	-	CSASGGGPYNEQFF	TGCAGTGCAAGCGGGGGGGGACCCTACAATGAGCAGTTCTTC
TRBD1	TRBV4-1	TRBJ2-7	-	CASTAGTGSYEQYF	TGCGCCAGTACCGCCGGGACAGGGTCCTACGAGCAGTACTTC
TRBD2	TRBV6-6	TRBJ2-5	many	CASSYEGLAGRETQYF	TGTGCCAGCAGTTACGAAGGACTAGCTGGCAGAGAGACCCAGTACTTC
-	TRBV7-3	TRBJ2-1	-	CASSPHSPEQFF	TGTGCCAGCAGCCCCCATAGTCCTGAGCAGTTCTTC
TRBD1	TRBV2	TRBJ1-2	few	CASRDRQGPFYGYTF	TGTGCCAGCAGGGATAGACAGGGCCCATTCTATGGCTACACCTTC